This is a list of T cell receptor beta chains from one sample in a study of neurological immune-mediated disorders. TCRdb redid the calling of the 5' RACE reads with MiXCR, one entry per CDR3 protein. Found here are approximately 74,000 distinct CDR3 sequences, under 10% of them singletons; the top ten hold about 1.7%. What was sequenced was PBMCs. These receptors were obtained from a man aged 45-65 years in good health. The CDR3 runs from the conserved cysteine through the conserved F or W. Each record gives: clone size, D gene, J gene, V gene, CDR3 DNA, CDR3 protein. A D gene is named only where the DNA matches it firmly. Only part of the rows carry a size: once, few, many, or a class if the clone is expanded.

clone size: many
D gene: TRBD1
J gene: TRBJ1-4
V gene: TRBV11-2
CDR3 DNA: TGTGCCAGCAGCTTAGTCCTACAGGGGGCAGGTGAAAAACTGTTTTTT
CDR3 protein: CASSLVLQGAGEKLFF

clone size: -
D gene: -
J gene: TRBJ1-5
V gene: TRBV7-2
CDR3 DNA: TGTGCCAGCAGCTCAGCGGGGCGCAATCAGCCCCAGCATTTT
CDR3 protein: CASSSAGRNQPQHF

clone size: many
D gene: -
J gene: TRBJ2-3
V gene: TRBV28
CDR3 DNA: TGTGCCAGCAGTCAGAGACAGGCCTTCAATACAGATACGCAGTATTTT
CDR3 protein: CASSQRQAFNTDTQYF

clone size: many
D gene: -
J gene: TRBJ2-7
V gene: TRBV12-3/TRBV12-4
CDR3 DNA: TGTGCCAGCAGTTCCGAGGGGGCAGGGGGGTACGAGCAGTACTTC
CDR3 protein: CASSSEGAGGYEQYF

clone size: many
D gene: TRBD2
J gene: TRBJ2-1
V gene: TRBV5-1
CDR3 DNA: TGCGCCAGCAGCTTGGCCGGCCAGCGGGAGGGAAGAAATGAGCAGTTCTTC
CDR3 protein: CASSLAGQREGRNEQFF

clone size: -
D gene: -
J gene: TRBJ2-1
V gene: TRBV7-9
CDR3 DNA: TGTGCCAGCAGCCTAATTACCTACAATGAGCAGTTCTTC
CDR3 protein: CASSLITYNEQFF

clone size: many
D gene: -
J gene: TRBJ1-5
V gene: TRBV14
CDR3 DNA: TGTGCCAGCAGCGAGGACAGAAGCAATCAGCCCCAGCATTTT
CDR3 protein: CASSEDRSNQPQHF

clone size: many
D gene: -
J gene: TRBJ1-2
V gene: TRBV5-1
CDR3 DNA: TGCGCCAGCAGCCCCGGGACATCCGATGGCTACACCTTC
CDR3 protein: CASSPGTSDGYTF

clone size: many
D gene: TRBD2
J gene: TRBJ2-3
V gene: TRBV7-2
CDR3 DNA: TGTGCCAGCAGCCCTAGACTAGCGGGGCGCACAGATACGCAGTATTTT
CDR3 protein: CASSPRLAGRTDTQYF

clone size: many
D gene: TRBD1
J gene: TRBJ1-4
V gene: TRBV10-3
CDR3 DNA: TGTGCCATCCGTCCCGGGACAGGGAAAGAGAGTGAAAAACTGTTTTTT
CDR3 protein: CAIRPGTGKESEKLFF

clone size: many
D gene: TRBD2
J gene: TRBJ2-2
V gene: TRBV4-3
CDR3 DNA: TGCGCCAGCAGCCAAGGTGGCGGGGGTTCTGCCGGGGAGCTGTTTTTT
CDR3 protein: CASSQGGGGSAGELFF

clone size: many
D gene: TRBD2
J gene: TRBJ2-2
V gene: TRBV5-1
CDR3 DNA: TGCGCCAGCAGCTCCCCTAGCGGGAGAAAACCCGGGGAGCTGTTTTTT
CDR3 protein: CASSSPSGRKPGELFF

clone size: -
D gene: -
J gene: TRBJ1-2
V gene: TRBV5-4
CDR3 DNA: TGTGACAGCAGCGGCCAGGGGCTTGGCTATGGCTACACCTTC
CDR3 protein: CDSSGQGLGYGYTF

clone size: many
D gene: -
J gene: TRBJ2-2
V gene: TRBV28
CDR3 DNA: TGTGCCAGCAGGAGACAGATGAACACCGGGGAGCTGTTTTTT
CDR3 protein: CASRRQMNTGELFF

clone size: many
D gene: TRBD1
J gene: TRBJ1-1
V gene: TRBV20-1
CDR3 DNA: TGCAGTGGCTACACAGGGGGCGCGGGGAACACTGAAGCTTTCTTT
CDR3 protein: CSGYTGGAGNTEAFF

clone size: many
D gene: -
J gene: TRBJ2-3
V gene: TRBV2
CDR3 DNA: TGTGCCAGCATTCAGGGCAGCACAGATACGCAGTATTTT
CDR3 protein: CASIQGSTDTQYF

clone size: many
D gene: -
J gene: TRBJ2-5
V gene: TRBV7-2
CDR3 DNA: TGTGCCAGCAGCTTAGCAAGGGGTCGATACAACCAAGAGACCCAGTACTTC
CDR3 protein: CASSLARGRYNQETQYF

clone size: -
D gene: TRBD1
J gene: TRBJ2-5
V gene: TRBV30
CDR3 DNA: TGTGCCTGGAGTGGAGGGGGCGGGGAGACCCAGTACTTC
CDR3 protein: CAWSGGGGETQYF

clone size: many
D gene: TRBD1
J gene: TRBJ2-7
V gene: TRBV9
CDR3 DNA: TGTGCCAGCAGCCCCCACCAGGGGGACGAGCAGTACTTC
CDR3 protein: CASSPHQGDEQYF

clone size: -
D gene: -
J gene: TRBJ2-1
V gene: TRBV20-1
CDR3 DNA: TGCAGTGCTAGGCCGGGCGGCCCCTACAATGAGCAGTTCTTC
CDR3 protein: CSARPGGPYNEQFF

clone size: many
D gene: TRBD2
J gene: TRBJ2-7
V gene: TRBV5-1
CDR3 DNA: TGCGCCAGCAGCAGGGAGGGGACGGGAGGGACCTACGAGCAGTACTTC
CDR3 protein: CASSREGTGGTYEQYF

clone size: many
D gene: -
J gene: TRBJ1-5
V gene: TRBV20-1
CDR3 DNA: TGCAGTGCTAGCTTGTCCGCCGATGGGCCCCAGCATTTT
CDR3 protein: CSASLSADGPQHF

clone size: many
D gene: -
J gene: TRBJ2-7
V gene: TRBV28
CDR3 DNA: TGTGCCAGCAGTCCGCGTCGGTACAGGAACCGGGACTCCTACGAGCAGTACTTC
CDR3 protein: CASSPRRYRNRDSYEQYF

clone size: many
D gene: -
J gene: TRBJ1-6
V gene: TRBV4-2
CDR3 DNA: TGTGCCAGCAGCCAAGAGGGTGGGAGCTCCTATAATTCACCCCTCCACTTT
CDR3 protein: CASSQEGGSSYNSPLHF

clone size: many
D gene: TRBD2
J gene: TRBJ2-1
V gene: TRBV18
CDR3 DNA: TGTGCCAGCTCACAAGGGACTAGCGGGAGCTCCTACAATGAGCAGTTCTTC
CDR3 protein: CASSQGTSGSSYNEQFF

clone size: -
D gene: TRBD2
J gene: TRBJ2-3
V gene: TRBV7-9
CDR3 DNA: TGTGCCAGCAGCTTAGATCTAGCGGGAGGGACAGATACGCATTATTTT
CDR3 protein: CASSLDLAGGTDTHYF

clone size: -
D gene: -
J gene: TRBJ2-5
V gene: TRBV11-2
CDR3 DNA: TGTGCCAGCAGCTTATTTTCAGTGTTTGAGACCCAGTACTTC
CDR3 protein: CASSLFSVFETQYF

clone size: many
D gene: -
J gene: TRBJ1-2
V gene: TRBV30
CDR3 DNA: TGTGCCTGGAGCGCAACATATGGCTACACCTTC
CDR3 protein: CAWSATYGYTF

clone size: many
D gene: -
J gene: TRBJ2-1
V gene: TRBV5-1
CDR3 DNA: TGCGCCAGCAGCTTGGTACGAGCGGTTAATGAGCAGTTCTTC
CDR3 protein: CASSLVRAVNEQFF

clone size: many
D gene: -
J gene: TRBJ1-2
V gene: TRBV7-2
CDR3 DNA: TGTGCCAGCAGCTTAGGCTGGGCCTATGGCTACACCTTC
CDR3 protein: CASSLGWAYGYTF

clone size: many
D gene: -
J gene: TRBJ1-2
V gene: TRBV5-5
CDR3 DNA: TGTGCCAGCAGCTTGGATCGGGGGACCTCAGATGGCTACACCTTC
CDR3 protein: CASSLDRGTSDGYTF

clone size: many
D gene: -
J gene: TRBJ2-1
V gene: TRBV7-3
CDR3 DNA: TGTGCCAGCAGCTTAAGGGTTCTAAACAATGAGCAGTTCTTC
CDR3 protein: CASSLRVLNNEQFF

clone size: -
D gene: -
J gene: TRBJ1-3
V gene: TRBV28
CDR3 DNA: TGTGCCAGCAACCCGGGCGGGGGCCCGGGCACCATATATTTT
CDR3 protein: CASNPGGGPGTIYF

clone size: many
D gene: -
J gene: TRBJ1-1
V gene: TRBV7-3
CDR3 DNA: TGTGCCAGCAGCCCCAGACACGGGAACACTGAAGCTTTCTTT
CDR3 protein: CASSPRHGNTEAFF

clone size: many
D gene: -
J gene: TRBJ2-3
V gene: TRBV5-1
CDR3 DNA: TGCGCCAGCAGCTTGGCGGGAGATACGCAGTATTTT
CDR3 protein: CASSLAGDTQYF

clone size: many
D gene: TRBD2
J gene: TRBJ2-1
V gene: TRBV5-1
CDR3 DNA: TGCGCCAGCAGCTTGACTCTCAGCGGGAGGGATGAGCAGTTCTTC
CDR3 protein: CASSLTLSGRDEQFF

clone size: many
D gene: -
J gene: TRBJ2-3
V gene: TRBV20-1
CDR3 DNA: TGCAGTGCTGGCGGCGGGCCGACGGCGCAGTATTTT
CDR3 protein: CSAGGGPTAQYF

clone size: -
D gene: TRBD1
J gene: TRBJ1-2
V gene: TRBV12-3/TRBV12-4
CDR3 DNA: TGTGCCAGCAGTTTAGCGGGACAGTCTAGATACACCTTC
CDR3 protein: CASSLAGQSRYTF

clone size: many
D gene: -
J gene: TRBJ2-1
V gene: TRBV20-1
CDR3 DNA: TGCAGTGCTAGAATGTCTGCGAATGAGCAGTTCTTC
CDR3 protein: CSARMSANEQFF

clone size: many
D gene: -
J gene: TRBJ1-6
V gene: TRBV18
CDR3 DNA: TGTGCCAGCTCACCGGCCGAATATAATTCACCCCTCCACTTT
CDR3 protein: CASSPAEYNSPLHF

clone size: many
D gene: -
J gene: TRBJ2-7
V gene: TRBV24-1
CDR3 DNA: TGTGCCACCAGTGAATCAGGGGACGGGCAGTACTTC
CDR3 protein: CATSESGDGQYF

clone size: -
D gene: -
J gene: TRBJ2-5
V gene: TRBV7-6
CDR3 DNA: TGTGCCAGCAGCTTGGGGGTCAGCCGCGGGCTCCAAGAGACCCAGTACTTC
CDR3 protein: CASSLGVSRGLQETQYF

clone size: -
D gene: -
J gene: TRBJ2-7
V gene: TRBV4-1
CDR3 DNA: TGCGCCAGCAGCCAAGATTCGAGTCAGGGACGCCGGCGGTACTTC
CDR3 protein: CASSQDSSQGRRRYF

clone size: many
D gene: -
J gene: TRBJ1-5
V gene: TRBV6-5
CDR3 DNA: TGTGCCAGCAGTTGCCTAGTTAGACGGCAGCCCCAGCATTTT
CDR3 protein: CASSCLVRRQPQHF

clone size: many
D gene: -
J gene: TRBJ1-6
V gene: TRBV2
CDR3 DNA: TGTGCCAGCAGACTGGGACAAATAAGGTCACCCCTCCACTTT
CDR3 protein: CASRLGQIRSPLHF

clone size: -
D gene: TRBD2
J gene: TRBJ2-5
V gene: TRBV4-2
CDR3 DNA: TGTGCCAGCAGCCAAGGGGTTCGGGCGGGAGAAGAGACCCAGTACTTC
CDR3 protein: CASSQGVRAGEETQYF

clone size: many
D gene: -
J gene: TRBJ2-3
V gene: TRBV20-1
CDR3 DNA: TGCAGTGCCCGCTACAGGGAGACAACGGATACGCAGTATTTT
CDR3 protein: CSARYRETTDTQYF

clone size: many
D gene: -
J gene: TRBJ1-5
V gene: TRBV6-1
CDR3 DNA: TGTGCCAGCAGTGAAGCGCTTCGGGGTCAGCCCCAGCATTTT
CDR3 protein: CASSEALRGQPQHF

clone size: -
D gene: -
J gene: TRBJ2-3
V gene: TRBV6-2/TRBV6-3
CDR3 DNA: TGTGCCAGCACTCTAGTGGGAACAGATACGCAGTATTTT
CDR3 protein: CASTLVGTDTQYF

clone size: many
D gene: -
J gene: TRBJ2-4
V gene: TRBV20-1
CDR3 DNA: TGCAGTGCTAGAGAACAGGGTGGGATAGCCAAAAACATTCAGTACTTC
CDR3 protein: CSAREQGGIAKNIQYF

clone size: many
D gene: TRBD2
J gene: TRBJ2-7
V gene: TRBV20-1
CDR3 DNA: TGCAGTGCTAGGGGCGGGAGGCCCTTCAACTACGAGCAGTACTTC
CDR3 protein: CSARGGRPFNYEQYF

clone size: many
D gene: TRBD2
J gene: TRBJ2-1
V gene: TRBV9
CDR3 DNA: TGTGCCAGCAGCAGACTAGCAGGCTCCTACAATGAGCAGTTCTTC
CDR3 protein: CASSRLAGSYNEQFF

clone size: once
D gene: TRBD2
J gene: TRBJ2-7
V gene: TRBV12-3/TRBV12-4
CDR3 DNA: TGTGCCAGTAGACTAGCGGGAGGGCCGCATGAGCAGCACTTC
CDR3 protein: CASRLAGGPHEQHF

clone size: many
D gene: TRBD2
J gene: TRBJ2-1
V gene: TRBV27
CDR3 DNA: TGTGCCAGCAGTTTAACCGGGACTAGCGGGAAGCAGTTCTTC
CDR3 protein: CASSLTGTSGKQFF

clone size: many
D gene: -
J gene: TRBJ2-1
V gene: TRBV4-3
CDR3 DNA: TGCGCCAGCAGCCGGCAGGAGGGGAATGAGCAGTTCTTC
CDR3 protein: CASSRQEGNEQFF

clone size: many
D gene: -
J gene: TRBJ1-1
V gene: TRBV5-5
CDR3 DNA: TGTGCCAGCAGCTTCTCGGGAGAAGAAGCTTTCTTT
CDR3 protein: CASSFSGEEAFF

clone size: -
D gene: -
J gene: TRBJ2-4
V gene: TRBV9
CDR3 DNA: TGTGCCAGCAGCGTCGGCCGGGGAACTAGAGGGAGTGCCAAAAACATTCAGTACTTC
CDR3 protein: CASSVGRGTRGSAKNIQYF

clone size: many
D gene: -
J gene: TRBJ2-2
V gene: TRBV5-1
CDR3 DNA: TGCGCCAGCAGGCAGGACAGTGTCGGCGGGGAGCTGTTTTTT
CDR3 protein: CASRQDSVGGELFF

clone size: many
D gene: -
J gene: TRBJ1-1
V gene: TRBV20-1
CDR3 DNA: TGCAGTGCTAGACCGGGGGTTGAAGCTTTCTTT
CDR3 protein: CSARPGVEAFF

clone size: many
D gene: -
J gene: TRBJ1-6
V gene: TRBV20-1
CDR3 DNA: TGCAGTGCTTTGGACAGAATCCTCTATAATTCACCCCTCCACTTT
CDR3 protein: CSALDRILYNSPLHF